This T cell receptor beta chain was captured in a study of PD-1 blockade in classical Hodgkin lymphoma. Turning to the study itself: A 3 mg/kg intravenous dose of nivolumab was received by patients every 2 weeks. General study points: Baseline TCR diversity was reportedly lower in newly diagnosed patients than in healthy donors. It was reported as lower still in relapsed/refractory patients. The study found that TCR diversity rose significantly by C4D1 in CD4+ but not CD8+ cells.

Sequenced by immunoSEQ multiplex PCR; TCRdb stores in-frame clones only, minus some. Here the sample spans about 93,000 clones, approximately 78% being singletons. This clone was seen only a few times. Its antigen is unknown. V lost 8 bases, J lost 5 bases, and 15 bases lay in between. This CDR3 comprises 13 residues. Germline CDR1 reads MNHEY; CDR2 reads SVGAGI. As to time point: cycle 4 day 1 (C4D1), after about 6 weeks of nivolumab. No patient escaped relapse after autologous stem cell transplantation, and brentuximab vedotin exposure varied. The best responses consisted of complete response, partial response or progressive disease.

The chain is built from TRBV6-5 and TRBJ1-1; weak D call: TRBD1 (5 bases). The receptor comes from a human donor with classical Hodgkin lymphoma. Source: peripheral blood mononuclear cells (PBMCs), taken before the fourth cycle of nivolumab. The CDR3 sequence: CASVSRDRTEAFF. The CDR3 region has the DNA TGTGCCAGCGTTTCAAGGGACCGGACTGAAGCTTTCTTT.